These 15 T cell receptor beta chains originate from one sample sequenced in a study of T cell repertoires in cytomegalovirus infection. Their recognized antigens are unknown. Each CDR3 protein is one row after TCRdb ran MiXCR on the reads. The data show about 270,000 distinct CDR3 sequences, with around 20% seen just once and about 21% held by the top ten. The sequenced sample was cultured PBMCs, obtained from culture after CMV antigen stimulation. The receptors were gathered from a human donor in good health (CMV status not recorded). Some clones in this sample may be carry-over from other donors' samples.

V gene TRBV11-2 combines with J gene TRBJ2-3; TRBD2 agrees at 9 bases. The CDR3 has 17 residues. The ends lost 0 bases at V and 1 base at J; junction bases unmatched: 5. In germline, CDR1 is SGHAT, CDR2 FQNNGV. CDR3 in amino acids: CASSLEIRTSGTDTQYF. The DNA of the CDR3 is TGTGCCAGCAGCTTAGAAATCCGGACTAGCGGCACAGATACGCAGTATTTT. Drawing the rest from reference TRBV11-2 and TRBJ2-3, the complete variable domain is EAGVAQSPRYKIIEKRQSVAFWCNPISGHATLYWYQQILGQGPKLLIQFQNNGVVDDSQLPKDRFSAERLKGVDSTLKIQPAKLEDSAVYLCASSLEIRTSGTDTQYFGPGTRLTVL.

The gene calls are TRBV20-1 and TRBJ2-1; 7 bases line up with TRBD2. J gave up 6 bases and V 5 bases, and 13 bases lay outside the gene matches. CDR3 size: 15 residues. Looked up from germline, CDR1 is DFQATT and CDR2 is SNEGSKA (reference sequence). The CDR3 spells CSAPKEAGLPNEQFF. The CDR3 DNA sequence: TGCAGTGCTCCCAAAGAAGCGGGACTTCCCAATGAGCAGTTCTTC.

The chain links TRBV6-6 to TRBJ1-5; weak D call: TRBD1 (5 bases). CDR1 is MNHNY and CDR2 is SVGAGI in the germline V gene (reference sequence). V lost 0 bases, J lost 6 bases, and 9 bases lay in between. This CDR3 contains 14 residues. CDR3: CASSYSGATQPQHF. DNA for the CDR3: TGTGCCAGCAGTTACTCCGGGGCTACTCAGCCCCAGCATTTT.

The rearrangement uses TRBV7-9 and TRBJ1-3; D possibly corresponds to TRBD1 (5 bases). Germline CDR1 reads SEHNR; CDR2 reads FQNEAQ (reference sequence). V dropped 8 bases and J dropped 4 bases, with 15 bases sitting between them. The CDR3 totals 14 residues. The CDR3 DNA reads as TGTGCCAGCGGGAGGGCCAGGGCCGGAAACACCATATATTTT. Translated, it gives CASGRARAGNTIYF.

This clonotype was recorded a few times. CDR3 sequence: CASSSGEQFF. The CDR3, as DNA: TGTGCCAGTAGTAGCGGTGAGCAGTTCTTC. The chain links TRBV19 to TRBJ2-1; unclear D gene. The V gene lost 4 bases and the J gene lost 9 bases, with 4 bases spanning the gap. Germline CDR1 and CDR2: LNHDA and SQIVND (reference sequence). There are 10 residues in the CDR3.

The chain employs TRBV10-3 and TRBJ2-1; 11 nucleotides line up with TRBD2. The CDR3 contains 17 residues. V lost 5 bases, J lost 6 bases, and 12 bases stayed unmatched. Germline V gives CDR1 ENHRY, CDR2 SYGVKD. The CDR3, as DNA: TGTGCCATCAGTTCCCGGGCTAGCGGGAGGTCAGGCAATGAGCAGTTCTTC. It codes for CAISSRASGRSGNEQFF.

This clonotype was recorded a few times. The V gene is TRBV12-3 or TRBV12-4, the J gene TRBJ1-2; D perhaps matches TRBD1 (5 bases). This CDR3 is built from 14 residues. V was shortened by 6 bases and J by 4 bases, with 15 bases between the two germline ends. The CDR3 reads CASRPDSLPYGYTF. CDR3 DNA sequence: TGTGCCAGCAGACCAGACAGCCTCCCCTATGGCTACACCTTC.

The V call is TRBV6-1, the J call TRBJ1-1; TRBD1 matches at 9 bases. CDR1 is MNHNS and CDR2 is SASEGT in the germline V gene. The CDR3 contains 14 residues. J was trimmed by 10 bases and V by 5 bases; bases with no gene match: 11. DNA for the CDR3: TGTGCCAGCAGTTGGAGGGGGACAGGGCTTGGAGCTTTCTTT. It specifies CASSWRGTGLGAFF.

The genes are TRBV7-9 and TRBJ1-3; the D is unclear. With 6 bases removed from V and 0 bases from J, the gap between germline ends came to 21 bases. Per the germline V gene, CDR1 is SEHNR and CDR2 is FQNEAQ (reference sequence). CDR3 length: 18 residues. CDR3 nucleotides: TGTGCCAGCAGACCGAGTAGATTCGGCCGCATCTCTGGAAACACCATATATTTT. This sequence encodes CASRPSRFGRISGNTIYF.

CDR3 sequence: CASSLGSGGGGTQYF. The CDR3 DNA sequence: TGTGCCAGCAGCTTAGGATCAGGGGGCGGGGGGACCCAGTACTTC. The chain is built from TRBV7-2 and TRBJ2-5, with D tentatively TRBD1 (8 bases). Trimming shortened V by 1 base and J by 7 bases, and 16 bases separated the two germline ends. The CDR3 extends over 15 amino acids. In germline, CDR1 is SGHTA, CDR2 FQGNSA.

V and J are TRBV20-1 and TRBJ2-7; unclear D gene. Germline V gene sequence: CDR1 DFQATT, CDR2 SNEGSKA (reference sequence). V was cut by 7 bases and J by 1 base, with 5 bases left in between. The CDR3 runs to 10 residues. The CDR3 is CSGGSYEQYV. In nucleotides, the CDR3 is TGCAGTGGGGGATCCTACGAGCAGTACGTC.

This chain uses TRBV14 with TRBJ2-1; D is ambiguous. Trimming cost V 5 bases and J 13 bases, with 9 bases left between them. CDR1 SGHDN and CDR2 FVKESK come from the germline V gene. The CDR3 is made up of 10 amino acids. The CDR3: CASSKIHQFF. DNA for the CDR3: TGTGCCAGCAGCAAGATCCACCAGTTCTTC.

The chain is built from TRBV4-3 and TRBJ2-7, with a tentative D call TRBD2 (5 bases). Germline V lookup: CDR1 LGHNA, CDR2 YSLEER. V shed 1 base and J shed 7 bases, with 14 bases lying between them. There are 14 residues in the CDR3. As DNA, the CDR3 is TGCGCCAGCAGCCAAGCTCGGACTGTACGAGAGCAGTACTTC. This codes for CASSQARTVREQYF.

The chain employs TRBV30 and TRBJ2-1, with a tentative D call TRBD2 (6 bases). Germline V gene sequence: CDR1 GTSNPN, CDR2 SVGIG (reference sequence). The CDR3 extends over 14 amino acids. Trimming pared 3 bases from V and 4 bases from J, leaving 13 bases between. The DNA for the CDR3 is TGTGCCTGGAGCCGGACTACCAATTACAATGAGCAGTTCTTC. It specifies CAWSRTTNYNEQFF.

The chain carries TRBV6-5 and TRBJ1-4; tentatively, D is TRBD1 (6 bases). The CDR3 contains 15 residues. V lost 0 bases and J 5 bases, leaving 10 bases between the germline ends. Germline CDR1 MNHEY, CDR2 SVGAGI. The CDR3 DNA is TGTGCCAGCAGTTACTCGGGGGCGACGAATGAAAAACTGTTTTTT. Translated: CASSYSGATNEKLFF.